These T cell receptor beta chains were read from a single sample in a study of tumor-infiltrating lymphocytes in localized non-small cell lung cancer. Data came from immunoSEQ multiplex PCR; TCRdb stores just in-frame clones and leaves some out. The table lists roughly 13,000 clones, around two thirds of them singletons. The sample consisted of uninvolved lung tissue not adjacent to the tumor. The receptors were sampled from a human donor with non-small cell lung cancer. The CDR3 runs from the conserved cysteine through the conserved F or W. The order of the fields is V gene, CDR3 length, D gene, clone size, J gene, CDR3 DNA, CDR3 protein. A D gene is named only where the DNA matches it firmly. Rows may omit the clone size; those that give it use once, few, many or a size class.

V gene: TRBV7-9; CDR3 length: 14; D gene: NA; clone size: NA; J gene: TRBJ2-3; CDR3 DNA: TGTGCCAGCACTGGCGGGAATGGAGCAGATACGCAGTATTTT; CDR3 protein: CASTGGNGADTQYF
V gene: TRBV19; CDR3 length: 16; D gene: NA; clone size: NA; J gene: TRBJ2-2; CDR3 DNA: TGTGCCAGTAGTATCGGGGGCAGTTCATCCACCGGGGAGCTGTTTTTT; CDR3 protein: CASSIGGSSSTGELFF
V gene: TRBV6-1; CDR3 length: 15; D gene: TRBD1; clone size: few; J gene: TRBJ1-6; CDR3 DNA: TGTGCCAGCACCACGGGACAGGGCACAGTTTCACCCCTCCACTTT; CDR3 protein: CASTTGQGTVSPLHF
V gene: TRBV7-3; CDR3 length: 14; D gene: NA; clone size: NA; J gene: TRBJ2-7; CDR3 DNA: TGTGCCAGCAGCACATTGAATCCTGCGAACGAGCAGTACTTC; CDR3 protein: CASSTLNPANEQYF
V gene: TRBV6-5; CDR3 length: 13; D gene: NA; clone size: NA; J gene: TRBJ1-1; CDR3 DNA: TGTGCCAGCAGTTACTCTGCGGTCACTGAAGCTTTCTTT; CDR3 protein: CASSYSAVTEAFF
V gene: TRBV28; CDR3 length: 15; D gene: TRBD1; clone size: NA; J gene: TRBJ2-7; CDR3 DNA: TGTGCCAGCAGTTTGTGGGACAGGGGGCCGTACGAGCAGTACTTC; CDR3 protein: CASSLWDRGPYEQYF
V gene: TRBV7-2; CDR3 length: 13; D gene: NA; clone size: once; J gene: TRBJ2-1; CDR3 DNA: TGTGCCAGCAGCTTTAAGGGGTCTAATGAGCAGTTCTTC; CDR3 protein: CASSFKGSNEQFF
V gene: TRBV2; CDR3 length: 13; D gene: NA; clone size: NA; J gene: TRBJ1-1; CDR3 DNA: TGTGCCAGCAGTGAAAACTGGGGCACTGAAGCTTTCTTT; CDR3 protein: CASSENWGTEAFF
V gene: TRBV4-3; CDR3 length: 15; D gene: NA; clone size: NA; J gene: TRBJ2-1; CDR3 DNA: TGCGCCAGCAGCCAAGCAGCGGGAAGCAGGGGTGAGCAGTTCTTC; CDR3 protein: CASSQAAGSRGEQFF
V gene: TRBV30; CDR3 length: 14; D gene: NA; clone size: once; J gene: TRBJ2-3; CDR3 DNA: TGTGCCTGGTGCACTGGCGTAGACACAGATACGCAGTATTTT; CDR3 protein: CAWCTGVDTDTQYF
V gene: TRBV19; CDR3 length: 14; D gene: NA; clone size: NA; J gene: TRBJ1-1; CDR3 DNA: TGTGCCAGTAGTAGAAGCCAGTCGAACACTGAAGCTTTCTTT; CDR3 protein: CASSRSQSNTEAFF
V gene: TRBV7-2; CDR3 length: 18; D gene: TRBD2; clone size: NA; J gene: TRBJ2-3; CDR3 DNA: TGTGCCAGCAGCCGAACTTATAGCGGGGGGGCCGAAACAGATACGCAGTATTTT; CDR3 protein: CASSRTYSGGAETDTQYF
V gene: TRBV7-9; CDR3 length: 17; D gene: TRBD1; clone size: NA; J gene: TRBJ2-3; CDR3 DNA: TGTGCCAGCAGCTTAGCGAACCAGGGGGCAGGAGGAGATACGCAGTATTTT; CDR3 protein: CASSLANQGAGGDTQYF
V gene: TRBV28; CDR3 length: 13; D gene: NA; clone size: few; J gene: TRBJ1-6; CDR3 DNA: TGTGCCAGCGACACGGGGGGTAATTCACCCCTCCACTTT; CDR3 protein: CASDTGGNSPLHF
V gene: TRBV2; CDR3 length: 14; D gene: TRBD1; clone size: once; J gene: TRBJ1-5; CDR3 DNA: TGTGCCAGCAGTGTGGACAGGGATGGTCAGCCCCAGCATTTT; CDR3 protein: CASSVDRDGQPQHF
V gene: TRBV30; CDR3 length: 16; D gene: TRBD2; clone size: few; J gene: TRBJ2-1; CDR3 DNA: TGTGCCTGGGGGGGACGACTAGCGGGAGGGCCAGGTGAGCAGTTCTTC; CDR3 protein: CAWGGRLAGGPGEQFF
V gene: TRBV30; CDR3 length: 13; D gene: NA; clone size: NA; J gene: TRBJ1-4; CDR3 DNA: TGTGCCTGGGACCAAAAGTCTAATGAAAAACTGTTTTTT; CDR3 protein: CAWDQKSNEKLFF
V gene: TRBV30; CDR3 length: 15; D gene: NA; clone size: NA; J gene: TRBJ1-2; CDR3 DNA: TGTGCCTGGGGATCGGACAGAACCTATAACTATGGCTACACCTTC; CDR3 protein: CAWGSDRTYNYGYTF
V gene: TRBV30; CDR3 length: 15; D gene: NA; clone size: once; J gene: TRBJ2-3; CDR3 DNA: TGTGCCTGGAGTGTACGCGGCAGAGCCACAGATACGCAGTATTTT; CDR3 protein: CAWSVRGRATDTQYF
V gene: TRBV13; CDR3 length: 12; D gene: NA; clone size: NA; J gene: TRBJ2-7; CDR3 DNA: TGTGCCAGCAGCTCCTGGACAGAAGAGCAGTACTTC; CDR3 protein: CASSSWTEEQYF
V gene: TRBV10-3; CDR3 length: 12; D gene: NA; clone size: few; J gene: TRBJ1-1; CDR3 DNA: TGTGCCATCAGTGCACAGGGCCTTGAAGCTTTCTTT; CDR3 protein: CAISAQGLEAFF
V gene: TRBV28; CDR3 length: 14; D gene: TRBD1; clone size: NA; J gene: TRBJ2-5; CDR3 DNA: TGTGCCAGCAGTTCCGACAGGGGGGGAGAGACCCAGTACTTC; CDR3 protein: CASSSDRGGETQYF
V gene: TRBV7-3; CDR3 length: 13; D gene: NA; clone size: NA; J gene: TRBJ1-1; CDR3 DNA: TGTGCCAGCAGCTTGGAGGGGAACACTGAAGCTTTCTTT; CDR3 protein: CASSLEGNTEAFF
V gene: TRBV18; CDR3 length: 15; D gene: NA; clone size: NA; J gene: TRBJ1-6; CDR3 DNA: TGTGCCAGCTCCCCCGTCCTAGACGTCTCTTCACCCCTCCACTTT; CDR3 protein: CASSPVLDVSSPLHF
V gene: TRBV4-2; CDR3 length: 15; D gene: NA; clone size: NA; J gene: TRBJ2-2; CDR3 DNA: TGTGCCAGCAGCCAAGGTCGGCGGGGTGCCGGGGAGCTGTTTTTT; CDR3 protein: CASSQGRRGAGELFF
V gene: TRBV29-1; CDR3 length: 13; D gene: TRBD1; clone size: once; J gene: TRBJ2-7; CDR3 DNA: TGCAGCGCGGGACAGGGGCCCACCTACGAGCAGTACTTC; CDR3 protein: CSAGQGPTYEQYF
V gene: TRBV19; CDR3 length: 13; D gene: NA; clone size: NA; J gene: TRBJ1-5; CDR3 DNA: TGTGCCAGTAGTATCGGCGGGTATCAGCCCCAGCATTTT; CDR3 protein: CASSIGGYQPQHF
V gene: TRBV2; CDR3 length: 15; D gene: NA; clone size: NA; J gene: TRBJ1-5; CDR3 DNA: TGTGCCAGCAGTGAAGTTCTCGGGGGCAATCAGCCCCAGCATTTT; CDR3 protein: CASSEVLGGNQPQHF
V gene: TRBV11-2; CDR3 length: 19; D gene: NA; clone size: once; J gene: TRBJ2-5; CDR3 DNA: TGTGCCAGCACCCTCATAGGGGGGGCTAGCGGTAACCTCCGGGAGACCCAGTACTTC; CDR3 protein: CASTLIGGASGNLRETQYF
V gene: TRBV30; CDR3 length: 14; D gene: NA; clone size: NA; J gene: TRBJ1-1; CDR3 DNA: TGTGCCTGGACAAGGACAGATATTAACGCTGAAGCTTTCTTT; CDR3 protein: CAWTRTDINAEAFF
V gene: TRBV2; CDR3 length: 16; D gene: NA; clone size: NA; J gene: TRBJ1-6; CDR3 DNA: TGTGCCAGCAGGAGGGGGAAAAGCTCCTATAATTCACCCCTCCACTTT; CDR3 protein: CASRRGKSSYNSPLHF
V gene: TRBV12-5; CDR3 length: 16; D gene: NA; clone size: medium-sized; J gene: TRBJ1-1; CDR3 DNA: TGTGCTAGTGGTAGGGAGGGGCCATTTGACCCCCGTGAAGCTTTCTTT; CDR3 protein: CASGREGPFDPREAFF
V gene: TRBV6-4; CDR3 length: 18; D gene: NA; clone size: NA; J gene: TRBJ2-6; CDR3 DNA: TGTGCCAGCAGCCGAGAGGCCCCAGCCCCATCTGGGGCCAACGTCCTGACTTTC; CDR3 protein: CASSREAPAPSGANVLTF
V gene: TRBV2; CDR3 length: 15; D gene: NA; clone size: NA; J gene: TRBJ1-1; CDR3 DNA: TGTGCCAGCAGTGAATTTAACACAGGGAACACTGAAGCTTTCTTT; CDR3 protein: CASSEFNTGNTEAFF
V gene: TRBV19; CDR3 length: 12; D gene: NA; clone size: NA; J gene: TRBJ2-7; CDR3 DNA: TGTGCCAGTAGATCTCGGACGGGGGAGCAGTACTTC; CDR3 protein: CASRSRTGEQYF
V gene: TRBV30; CDR3 length: 12; D gene: NA; clone size: once; J gene: TRBJ2-1; CDR3 DNA: TGTGCCTGGAGCCCCGTTTCCAATGAGCAGTTCTTC; CDR3 protein: CAWSPVSNEQFF
V gene: TRBV9; CDR3 length: 14; D gene: NA; clone size: NA; J gene: TRBJ1-6; CDR3 DNA: TGTGCCAGCAGCGCCGGGGGCACTAATTCACCCCTCCACTTT; CDR3 protein: CASSAGGTNSPLHF
V gene: TRBV30; CDR3 length: 17; D gene: TRBD1; clone size: few; J gene: TRBJ1-5; CDR3 DNA: TGTGCCTGGAGTGTATCAGGGGGCGAATATAGCAATCAGCCCCAGCATTTT; CDR3 protein: CAWSVSGGEYSNQPQHF
V gene: TRBV19; CDR3 length: 12; D gene: NA; clone size: few; J gene: TRBJ1-5; CDR3 DNA: TGTGCCAGTAGTATAGTAGGGCAGCCCCAGCATTTT; CDR3 protein: CASSIVGQPQHF
V gene: TRBV2; CDR3 length: 11; D gene: NA; clone size: few; J gene: TRBJ2-1; CDR3 DNA: TGTGCCAGCAGCCTAAAAAATGAGCAGTTCTTC; CDR3 protein: CASSLKNEQFF
V gene: TRBV7-7; CDR3 length: 14; D gene: NA; clone size: NA; J gene: TRBJ2-5; CDR3 DNA: TGTGCTAGCAGCTTTGGCTCTCTGGGGGAGACCCAGTACTTC; CDR3 protein: CASSFGSLGETQYF
V gene: TRBV28; CDR3 length: 19; D gene: TRBD1; clone size: NA; J gene: TRBJ1-3; CDR3 DNA: TGTGCCAGCAGTTCCCTAGGACAGGGGGCTCTCGGGACTGGAAACACCATATATTTT; CDR3 protein: CASSSLGQGALGTGNTIYF
V gene: TRBV5-4; CDR3 length: 14; D gene: TRBD2; clone size: NA; J gene: TRBJ2-7; CDR3 DNA: TGTGCCAGCAGCTTAAGACTAGCGGGAGTCGAGCAGTACTTC; CDR3 protein: CASSLRLAGVEQYF